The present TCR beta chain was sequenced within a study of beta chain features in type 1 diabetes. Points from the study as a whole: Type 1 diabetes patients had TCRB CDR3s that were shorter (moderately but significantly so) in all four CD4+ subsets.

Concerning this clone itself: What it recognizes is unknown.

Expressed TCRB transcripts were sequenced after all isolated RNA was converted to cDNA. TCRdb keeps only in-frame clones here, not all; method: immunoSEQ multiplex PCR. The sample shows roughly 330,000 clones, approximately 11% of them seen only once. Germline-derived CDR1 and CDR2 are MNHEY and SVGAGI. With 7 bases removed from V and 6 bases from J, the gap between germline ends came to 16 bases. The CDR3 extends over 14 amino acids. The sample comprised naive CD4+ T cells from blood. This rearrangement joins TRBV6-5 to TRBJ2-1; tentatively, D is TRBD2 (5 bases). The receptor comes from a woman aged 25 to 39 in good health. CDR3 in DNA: TGTGCCAGCAAAACCTCCCCGGCGGGCAATGAGCAGTTCTTC. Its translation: CASKTSPAGNEQFF.